This entry features one T cell receptor (beta chain) sequence. The repertoire was sequenced with immunoSEQ multiplex PCR; TCRdb's copy has only in-frame clones and lacks some. The repertoire holds 700,000 or so clones, approximately 83% seen once, with around 0.0094% in the top ten. These data come from a study of shared T cell receptors in the human thymus. The CDR3 extends over 14 amino acids. CDR1 is SQVTM and CDR2 is ANQGSEA in the germline V gene. The trim removed 4 bases at V and 5 bases at J, leaving 8 bases unmatched. The same data also contributed to another study, on human thymus T cells. This second study notes: Thymic tissue was derived from resections collected during corrective heart surgery. Repertoires sampled from thymus and blood appeared biased in V and J gene usage. Highly overlapping thymic repertoires among unrelated individuals were reported in related research.

Sequencing was done on a sample of thymocytes. The chain joins TRBV29-1 to TRBJ1-5; TRBD1 matches at 7 bases. The sequence was collected from a girl less than two years old with a congenital heart defect. DNA of the CDR3: TGCAGCGTTGGGAGAGACAGGGACGATCAGCCCCAGCATTTT. It encodes CSVGRDRDDQPQHF.